The entry that follows covers one T cell receptor beta chain sequence. Only one count was recorded for this clone. No cognate antigen has been identified for it. Sequence at one end of the junction differs from germline and may be a read error. The data are from a study of cytomegalovirus exposure and HLA in healthy donors (dated by TCRdb to 2015 to 2018). With regard to the full study: An earlier analysis of 587 of the donors reported more than 250 Gb of sequence data and roughly 110 million unique TCR beta sequences from about 179 million T cells. A later genetic analysis used genome-wide SNP genotypes for about 55% of the 666 donors, treating that subset as a discovery cohort. Roughly 300 gigabases of sequencing data and roughly 90 million unique TCR sequences were included in an early release covering under 650 HLA-typed donors. To study patterns of TCR occurrence, a later analysis re-analyzed previously published TCR beta repertoires from several hundred donors and added high-resolution HLA genotyping. To predict cytomegalovirus infection status, the study combined high-throughput TCR immunosequencing, statistical association of individual TCRs with disease status, and machine learning. Besides the first cohort of around 670 subjects, a separate validation cohort made up of 120 different subjects was used. All discovery cohort repertoires had been generated using a single sequencing platform. Typing coverage differed by locus: A, B, C, DRB1 and DQB1 were typed in about 620-630 donors, DQA1 in 522, DPA1 in 600 to 610, and DPB1 in about 450. About five DR-DQ haplotypes were treated as single units for association and clustering because of strong linkage in the cohort. The study profiled the T cell repertoires of hundreds of subjects by immunosequencing and related them to cytomegalovirus serostatus. The study aimed to test whether signatures of past pathogen exposure could be identified by cataloging public T cell receptors. HLA typing included class I and class II loci at four-digit resolution. Of the approximately 400 genotyped donors, around 81% fell in the genetic ancestry cluster associated with self-reported Caucasian donors. Donor age, sex, ethnicity and CMV serostatus were compiled alongside the repertoire data. Across around 400 genotyped donors of the cohort, an average of approximately 220,000 unique TCR beta nucleotide sequences per donor were sequenced, and approximately 17% of those sequences were non-productive. In the later analysis, no new phenotypic data were used to find candidate immune exposures; instead, reliance was placed on TCR beta sequences and their occurrence across donors. To decide whether each TCR beta V gene segment behaved as functional or pseudogenic, an earlier analysis of some 600 of the donors relied on high-throughput TCR beta sequencing. Summary of the overall study and its limitations: Assigning TCR associations to individual alleles was difficult when HLA alleles, especially DR and DQ, strongly co-occurred. A later analysis reported that several top co-occurrence clusters appeared linked to parvovirus B19, influenza, CMV and Epstein-Barr virus. A further reported finding was that TCR beta sequences accurately predicted the HLA-A and HLA-B alleles for most subjects in the first cohort. Correlated functional status among segregating V segments might reflect linkage disequilibrium, but an unknown experimental factor could not be ruled out. HLA typing was unavailable for some donors at each locus, so association tests used only the typed subset. Compared with equally common non-associated chains, HLA-associated TCR beta chains in a later analysis were more clonally expanded and had lower generation probabilities. Three of the identified cytomegalovirus-associated TCR beta chains were confirmed in vitro to be specific for cytomegalovirus antigens. Most TCR sequences were seen in very few donors, while some public TCRs were found in many individuals. Sequencing depth was assumed to be roughly uniform across donors in the presence/absence analyses, though that assumption may not hold. The authors suggested that the approach could potentially be extended to other disease states and immunological phenotypes. CMV serostatus was the only immune exposure information available for the cohort. According to a later genetic analysis, donors in an Asian-associated ancestry cluster had fewer N-insertions in productive TCRs than the approximately 630-donor mean. In a later genetic analysis, a missense DCLRE1C variant was associated with V-gene and J-gene trimming of TCR beta chains, and the association was replicated in an independent cohort. This cohort had only TCR beta chains sequenced, and the lack of alpha or paired-chain data limited which features could be detected. The study gave a list of some 150 TCR beta chains associated with cytomegalovirus. Some IMGT-functional V segments, including TRBV6-2 and TRBV6-3, could not be told apart with the 87-base-pair reads, so those segments were excluded. In an earlier analysis of some 500 of the donors, most TCR beta V segments appeared in productive rearrangements about 90% or about 30% of the time, broadly matching IMGT annotations. In both the original and validation cohorts, the classifier was reported to diagnose cytomegalovirus status with high specificity and sensitivity. In a later analysis, most CMV-associated TCR beta chains were found to appear HLA-restricted, with HLA associations seemingly driven largely by CMV exposure. Because counts were too low, roughly 18 rarely observed V segments, including chromosome 9 orphons, were left out of the earlier analysis of roughly 600 of the donors. A later analysis associated 16,951 TCR beta sequences with specific HLA alleles at a false discovery rate of 0.05. The sequencing pipeline was judged likely to have produced a cluster of highly shared sequence variants as a technical artifact. According to a later analysis, TCR association rates differed among HLA loci, with DRB1 alleles showing the most associated TCRs and HLA-C alleles showing the fewest.

Measured from the cysteine to the phenylalanine, the CDR3 is 14 residues long. Only CDR3 DNA is held: 42 bases, read in frame from base 1. The germline V gene (reference sequence) gives CDR1 as SSHAT and CDR2 as FNYEAQ. The cohort was made up of several hundred healthy bone marrow donors. All cohort members were sampled while nominally healthy, although unrecorded immune exposures were likely present. The donor tested CMV seropositive and was one of the 289 seropositive cohort members. Every donor gave a peripheral blood sample, and the peripheral blood mononuclear cells from that sample were used for TCR beta sequencing. The Qiagen DNeasy Blood Extraction Kit was used to extract genomic DNA from the blood cell samples. The method behind the library was the immunoSEQ multiplex PCR assay. For the multiplex PCR, a mixture combining 60 forward primers for TCR Vbeta segments and 13 reverse primers for TCR Jbeta segments was used. Amplification of the CDR3 region of rearranged TCR beta genes was performed with a multiplex PCR assay on genomic DNA. The amplified TCR beta libraries were sequenced on the Illumina HiSeq System as 87-base-pair reads. Concerning the study's data processing: In a later analysis, 77 million or so unique TCR beta chains were counted across the 650 to 750 repertoires, and about 9.9 million of these chains were shared by at least two donors. To remove PCR and sequencing errors, raw reads were error-corrected and collapsed into unique sequences using a nearest-neighbor algorithm that merged closely related sequences. Alignment of CDR3 sequences to IMGT reference sequences was used to assign V, D and J gene segments. Each retained sequence needed at least a six-nucleotide match to both a V gene segment and a J gene segment. A rearrangement counted as productive if the CDR3 had no stop codons and remained in frame with V and J, and every other rearrangement counted as non-productive. Following IMGT convention, CDR3 was defined as the stretch from the second conserved V-encoded cysteine up to the conserved J-encoded phenylalanine. The earlier analysis of a few hundred of the donors excluded any sequence lacking an unambiguous match to a single V gene segment. In an earlier analysis of approximately 560 of the donors, a V segment was called functional when productive rearrangements were above 56.7%, and segregating when the standard deviation between donors exceeded 5%. To diagnose cytomegalovirus status from the catalog of TCR beta chain sequences, a statistical classification framework was built. A later analysis assigned V and J genes by comparing TCR nucleotide sequences with IMGT/GENE-DB human TR gene sequences. The TCRdist pipeline was used in a later analysis to assign CDR3 sequences and most-parsimonious VDJ recombination scenarios. In a later analysis, each TCR beta chain was defined by its CDR3 amino acid sequence together with its V-gene family, and reads without a unique V-gene family were excluded. To address suspected cross-contamination and a sequencing artifact, a later analysis removed approximately 590 highly shared, low-generation-probability nucleotide sequences. A later analysis calculated a clonal expansion index for each public chain from normalized within-repertoire ranks of inferred template counts. A later analysis computed generation probabilities with a VDJ recombination model fitted to out-of-frame rearrangements, and checked the results against IGoR. A later analysis scored TCR-TCR, TCR-HLA and TCR-CMV co-occurrence with hypergeometric tests, applying a repertoire-size bias correction to TCR pairs. A later analysis estimated false discovery rates by permuting HLA or CMV assignments 20 times. In a later analysis, co-occurring TCRs were grouped using DBSCAN, with TCRdist sequence similarity added in when clustering inside HLA-allele-positive subsets. For co-occurrence clustering, repertoires with fewer than 30,000 or more than 120,000 public chains were excluded, along with five repertoires with anomalous nucleotide sharing. TCRdb's version of the immuneACCESS table is confined to in-frame rearrangements and falls short of the full clone set. An unresolved V gene accounts for under half of the shortfall where checked; the remainder is of unknown origin. D and trimming were read from the DNA, whereas the V and J calls and clone size are those reported in that table. Recorded for this sample are roughly 66,000 clones; around three quarters of them occurred a single time. The top ten constitute about 8% of the sample.

The sample comprised PBMCs. The sequence was obtained from a man between 18 and 29 years old in good health and CMV-seropositive. The chain is assembled from TRBV7-7 and TRBJ2-5, with the D gene uncertain. The CDR3 in this case is CASSQNPSTETQYF. The nucleotide sequence reads TGTGCTAGCAGCCAAAACCCTAGTACAGAGACCCAGTACTTC.